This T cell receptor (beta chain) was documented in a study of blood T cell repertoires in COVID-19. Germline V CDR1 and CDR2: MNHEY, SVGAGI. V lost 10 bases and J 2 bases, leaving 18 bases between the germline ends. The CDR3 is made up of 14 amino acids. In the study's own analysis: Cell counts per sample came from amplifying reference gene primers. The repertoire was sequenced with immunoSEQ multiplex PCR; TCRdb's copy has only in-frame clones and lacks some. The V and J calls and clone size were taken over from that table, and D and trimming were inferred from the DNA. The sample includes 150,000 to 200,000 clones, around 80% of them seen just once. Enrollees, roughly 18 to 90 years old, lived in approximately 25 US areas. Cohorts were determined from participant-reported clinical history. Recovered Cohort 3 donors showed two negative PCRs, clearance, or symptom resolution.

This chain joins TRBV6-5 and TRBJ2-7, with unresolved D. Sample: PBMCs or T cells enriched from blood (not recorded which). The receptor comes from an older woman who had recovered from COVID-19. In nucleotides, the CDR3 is TGTGCCACCTCCTTTGCTGTACCTACCTACGAGCAGTACTTC. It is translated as CATSFAVPTYEQYF.